This T cell receptor (beta chain) was documented in a study of regulatory T cells in long-lasting Graves disease. Across the whole study: Less than 3 months of antithyroid drugs had been taken by newly diagnosed Graves' patients. Study findings and constraints: It is possible that accuracy was reduced by the small size of the sample.

The time point was: newly diagnosed GD, antithyroid drugs for less than 3 months. Preparation of the TCR library used RNA extracted from PBMCs. Libraries of TCR beta came from iRepertoire HTBI primers plus Arm-PCR of CDR3 regions. Each CDR3 protein gets one entry after TCRdb re-called the multiplex PCR reads with MiXCR. Counted here are some 490,000 distinct CDR3 sequences, approximately 12% occurring once; the ten biggest clones make up around 10%. Turning to this clonotype: Its antigen remains unidentified.

V lost 6 bases, J lost 5 bases, and 9 bases stayed unmatched. Germline CDR1 reads DFQATT; CDR2 reads SNEGSKA (reference sequence). The CDR3 sequence is 15 residues long. The sample also formed part of further work on T cells in Graves' hyperthyroidism and ophthalmopathy.

Material: peripheral blood mononuclear cells (PBMCs), obtained at new diagnosis, from a patient treated with antithyroid drugs. The receptor was derived from a woman in her twenties or thirties with Graves disease. The V call is TRBV20-1, the J call TRBJ2-5; the match to TRBD2 covers 13 bases. CDR3 DNA sequence: TGCAGTGCCCGAGGACTAGCGGGAGAACGGGAGACCCAGTACTTC. It encodes CSARGLAGERETQYF.